The sequence of this T cell receptor (beta chain) was determined in a study of CXCR3-negative and CXCR3-positive naive CD8 T cells. General observations from the study: CXCR3-expressing naive cells carried TRB CDR3s more hydrophobic than those of CXCR3-negative naive cells.

This CDR3 region has 14 residues. Per germline, CDR1 SGHVS and CDR2 FQNEAQ. Regarding this clonotype: The antigen is not known.

UMI-labeled 5' RACE TRB cDNA libraries were prepared from the cells. With the 5' RACE reads reprocessed, TCRdb shows one record per CDR3 protein and no DNA. This listing includes fewer than 95,000 distinct CDR3 sequences. The chain combines TRBV7-8 with TRBJ2-1. What was sequenced was naive CXCR3- CD8+ T cells from blood. As for subset: CD45RO-CCR7+CD27+CD95- naive CD8+ T cells lacking CXCR3 (TNR3-). The TCR originated in a human donor in good health. Some clones in this sample may be carry-over from other donors' samples. CDR3 sequence reads: CASVTGGYYNEQFF.